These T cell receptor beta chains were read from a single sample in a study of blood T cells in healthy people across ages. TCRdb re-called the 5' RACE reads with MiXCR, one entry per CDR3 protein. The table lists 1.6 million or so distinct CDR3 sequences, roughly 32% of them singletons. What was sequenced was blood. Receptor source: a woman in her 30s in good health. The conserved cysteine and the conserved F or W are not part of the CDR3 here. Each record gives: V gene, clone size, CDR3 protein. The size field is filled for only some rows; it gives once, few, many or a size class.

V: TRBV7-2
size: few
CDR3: ASSQSGTSVVQF

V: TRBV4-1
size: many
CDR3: ASSQDTDIAGITNEQF

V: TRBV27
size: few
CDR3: ASSPSQGVLYYEQY

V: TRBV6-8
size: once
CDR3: ASRPAGGSHYGYT

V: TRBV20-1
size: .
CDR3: SARGTTGEQY

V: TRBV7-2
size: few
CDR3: ASSSAGRATGEPF

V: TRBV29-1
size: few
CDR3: SGGTPNTEAF

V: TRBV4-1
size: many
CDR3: ASSQEGGLSSYEQY

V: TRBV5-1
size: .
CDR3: ASSLRDTPYEQY

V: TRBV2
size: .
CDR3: ASSKQDRDREQF

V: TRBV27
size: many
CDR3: ASSNTGGNEQF

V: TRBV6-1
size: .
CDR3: ASKKEAGANVLT

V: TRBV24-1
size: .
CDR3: ATSAGGAGMRYNEQF

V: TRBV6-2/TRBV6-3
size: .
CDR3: ANRADTGTGTDQPQH

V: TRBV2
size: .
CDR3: ASREVASNQPQH

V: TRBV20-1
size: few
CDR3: SARVRYGANVLT

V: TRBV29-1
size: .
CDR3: SVVWGEDTQY

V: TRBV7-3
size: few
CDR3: ASSAGGQGRNEQF

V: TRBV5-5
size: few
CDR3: ASSFGPQDTQY

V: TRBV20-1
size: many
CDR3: SARRPGGDTQY

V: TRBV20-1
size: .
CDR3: SARGSSGRDYEQY

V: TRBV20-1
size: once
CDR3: SAAESGNLRNKQY

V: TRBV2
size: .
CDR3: ASSGTSGVQETQY

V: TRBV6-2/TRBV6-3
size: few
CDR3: ASRGTSLDTQY

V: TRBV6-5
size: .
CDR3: ASSYPFGTPGYSSYNEQF

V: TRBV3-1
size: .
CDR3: ASSQTDRASTGELF

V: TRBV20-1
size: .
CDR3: SAERAPSTDTQY

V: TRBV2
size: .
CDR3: ASTDFDINYGYT

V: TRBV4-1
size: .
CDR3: ASSQDRLTARSNEQF

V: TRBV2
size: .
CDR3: ASGPSGVPTDTQY

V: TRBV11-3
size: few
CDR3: ASSPMRGPYNEQF

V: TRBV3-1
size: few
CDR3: ASSQGGLGYT

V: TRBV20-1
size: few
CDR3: SAIEEASYT

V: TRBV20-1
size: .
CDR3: SAPGQGNNEQF

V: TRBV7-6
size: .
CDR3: ASSYPLHSIPGEGDTQY

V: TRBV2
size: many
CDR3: ASSPGAGSQETQY

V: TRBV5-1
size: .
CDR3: ASSLGAQRPQF

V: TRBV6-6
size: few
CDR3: ASSRSRQGANYGYT

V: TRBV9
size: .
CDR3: AVKGYNEQF

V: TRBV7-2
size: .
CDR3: ASSLVWGETQY

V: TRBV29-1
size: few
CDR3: SVGTGTVYGYT

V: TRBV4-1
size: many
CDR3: ASSQPQIPYNEQF

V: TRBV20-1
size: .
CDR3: KASSGGSYEQY

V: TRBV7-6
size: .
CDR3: ASSLAPGTNTYEQY